This T cell receptor beta chain was captured by sequencing in a study of shared clonotypes between healthy human individuals. Findings of the study overall: Generation of non-shared clonotypes was less probable than generation of clonotypes shared by all four donors. Among donors, clonotype sharing was expected to be affected by sequencing depth.

CD45RO-negative cells were positively selected for CCR7, leaving out terminally differentiated effector memory CD45RA+ cells. Of note for this clone: Its antigen remains unknown.

Over several immunoSEQ plates, each subset's genomic DNA was distributed in even portions. Clones were sequenced by immunoSEQ multiplex PCR, and TCRdb holds only the in-frame ones, with some missing. Among about 700,000 clones listed, roughly 94% were seen once. The CDR3 spans 12 residues. The germline V gene has CDR1 SGHTA and CDR2 FQGNSA. The germline V and J ends were trimmed by 5 bases and 6 bases, with 11 bases remaining between them. The sequence was obtained from a man between 25 and 39 years old in good health. Material for sequencing was naive CD8+ T cells sorted from blood. This chain joins TRBV7-2 and TRBJ2-7, with D possibly being TRBD2 (5 bases). This chain's CDR3 is CASSRGFTEQYF. CDR3 coding DNA: TGTGCCAGCAGCCGCGGGTTCACCGAGCAGTACTTC.